The following is a T cell receptor (beta chain) sequence with its context. Libraries were prepared by immunoSEQ multiplex PCR; TCRdb keeps only in-frame clonotypes and omits some of them. The sample carries tens of thousands of clones, roughly 78% recorded once. The CDR3 contains 13 residues. CDR1 is MDHEN, CDR2 SYDVKM, per germline. V was clipped by 6 bases and J by 4 bases; unmatched bases: 1. The sample comes from a study of PD-L1 blockade in urothelial cancer. Study background: Patients, treated from 2014 onward, received atezolizumab 1,200 mg intravenously every 3 weeks. T cell content in blood samples showed a median of 141,255. Between 0 and 3 prior chemotherapy regimens had been given to patients.

The rearrangement uses TRBV28 and TRBJ1-1; 11 positions agree with TRBD1. Sequencing used PBMCs, obtained around atezolizumab (anti-PD-L1) treatment. The source of this sequence is a man between 70 and 80 years old with urothelial cancer. Here the CDR3 DNA reads TGTGCCAGCAGGGGGACAGGGGGCACTGAAGCTTTCTTT. Translation gives CASRGTGGTEAFF.